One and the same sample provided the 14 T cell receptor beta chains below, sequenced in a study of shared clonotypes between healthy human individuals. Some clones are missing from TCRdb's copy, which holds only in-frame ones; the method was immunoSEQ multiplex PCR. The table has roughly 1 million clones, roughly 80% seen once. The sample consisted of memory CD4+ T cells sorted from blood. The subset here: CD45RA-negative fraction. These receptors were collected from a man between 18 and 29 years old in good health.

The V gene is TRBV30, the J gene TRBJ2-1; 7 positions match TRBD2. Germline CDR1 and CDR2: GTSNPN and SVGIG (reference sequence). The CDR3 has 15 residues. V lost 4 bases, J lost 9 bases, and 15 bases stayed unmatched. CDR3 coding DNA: TGTGCCTGGATCGGGGGGAGGGCCGTCGGTGGTGAGCAGTTCTTC. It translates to CAWIGGRAVGGEQFF.

The DNA for the CDR3 is TGTGCCAGCAACCACAGGGGACTAGCGGGGGGGTCCTACAATGAGCAGTTCTTC. Translating it yields CASNHRGLAGGSYNEQFF. V and J are TRBV5-4 and TRBJ2-1; 16 nucleotides line up with TRBD2. Germline trimming cut 6 bases from V and 1 base from J; bases unmatched to any gene: 7. Germline V lookup: CDR1 SGHNT, CDR2 YYREEE (reference sequence). The CDR3 contains 18 residues. Drawing the rest from reference TRBV5-4 and TRBJ2-1, the complete variable domain is ETGVTQSPTHLIKTRGQQVTLRCSSQSGHNTVSWYQQALGQGPQFIFQYYREEENGRGNFPPRFSGLQFPNYSSELNVNALELDDSALYLCASNHRGLAGGSYNEQFFGPGTRLTVL.

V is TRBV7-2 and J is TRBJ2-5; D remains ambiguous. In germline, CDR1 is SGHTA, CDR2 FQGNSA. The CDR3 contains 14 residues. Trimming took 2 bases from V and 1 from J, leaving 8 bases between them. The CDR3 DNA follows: TGTGCCAGCAGCTTATTGGGGTTCCAAGAGACCCAGTACTTC. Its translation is CASSLLGFQETQYF.

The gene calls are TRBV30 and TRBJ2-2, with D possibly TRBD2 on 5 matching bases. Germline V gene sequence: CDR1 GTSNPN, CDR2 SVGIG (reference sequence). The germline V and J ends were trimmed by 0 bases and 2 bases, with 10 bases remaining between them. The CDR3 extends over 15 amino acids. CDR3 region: CAWSVRGLNTGELFF. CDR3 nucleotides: TGTGCCTGGAGTGTACGAGGGTTAAACACCGGGGAGCTGTTTTTT. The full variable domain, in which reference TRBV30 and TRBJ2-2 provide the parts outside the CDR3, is SQTIHQWPATLVQPVGSPLSLECTVEGTSNPNLYWYRQAAGRGLQLLFYSVGIGQISSEVPQNLSASRPQDRQFILSSKKLLLSDSGFYLCAWSVRGLNTGELFFGEGSRLTVL.

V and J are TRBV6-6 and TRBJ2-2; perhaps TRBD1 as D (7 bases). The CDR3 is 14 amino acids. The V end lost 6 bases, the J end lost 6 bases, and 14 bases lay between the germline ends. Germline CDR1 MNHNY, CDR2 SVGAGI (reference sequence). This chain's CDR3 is CASRADREAGELFF. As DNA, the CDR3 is TGTGCCAGCAGGGCAGACAGGGAGGCCGGGGAGCTGTTTTTT.

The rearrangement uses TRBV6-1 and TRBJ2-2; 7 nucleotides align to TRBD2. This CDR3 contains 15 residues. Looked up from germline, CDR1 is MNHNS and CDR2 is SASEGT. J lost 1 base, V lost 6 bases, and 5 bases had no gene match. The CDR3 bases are TGTGCCAGCAGGACCGGGGAGGGGAACACCGGGGAGCTGTTTTTT. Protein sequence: CASRTGEGNTGELFF.

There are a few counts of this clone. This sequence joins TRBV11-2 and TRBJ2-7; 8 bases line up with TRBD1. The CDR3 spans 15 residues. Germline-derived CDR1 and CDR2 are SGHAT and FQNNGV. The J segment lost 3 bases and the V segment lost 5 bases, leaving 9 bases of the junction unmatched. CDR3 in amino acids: CASSEGQDIFYEQYF. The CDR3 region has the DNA TGTGCCAGCAGCGAGGGACAGGACATTTTCTACGAGCAGTACTTC.

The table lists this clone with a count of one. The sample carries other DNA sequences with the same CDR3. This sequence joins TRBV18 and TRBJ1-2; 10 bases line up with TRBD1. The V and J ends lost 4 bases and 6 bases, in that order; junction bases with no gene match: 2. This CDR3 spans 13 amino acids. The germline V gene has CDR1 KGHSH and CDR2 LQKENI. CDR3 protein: CASSRGQGDGYTF. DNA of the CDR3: TGTGCCAGCTCACGAGGACAGGGGGATGGCTACACCTTC.

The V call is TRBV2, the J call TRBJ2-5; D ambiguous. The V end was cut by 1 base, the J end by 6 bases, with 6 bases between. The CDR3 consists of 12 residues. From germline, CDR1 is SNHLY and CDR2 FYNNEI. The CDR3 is CASSEGVQTQYF. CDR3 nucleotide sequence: TGTGCCAGCAGTGAAGGAGTGCAGACCCAGTACTTC.

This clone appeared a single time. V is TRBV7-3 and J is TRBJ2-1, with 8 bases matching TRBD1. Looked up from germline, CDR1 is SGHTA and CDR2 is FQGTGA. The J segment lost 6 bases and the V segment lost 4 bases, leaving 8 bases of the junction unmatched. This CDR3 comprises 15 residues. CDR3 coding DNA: TGTGCCAGCAGCTCTCAGACAGGGGTTCGCAATGAGCAGTTCTTC. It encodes CASSSQTGVRNEQFF.

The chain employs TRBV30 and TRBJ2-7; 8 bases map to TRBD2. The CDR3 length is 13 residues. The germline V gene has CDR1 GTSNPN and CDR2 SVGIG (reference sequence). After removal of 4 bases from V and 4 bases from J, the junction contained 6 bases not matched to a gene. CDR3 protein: CAWTLAGSYEQYF. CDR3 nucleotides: TGTGCCTGGACATTAGCGGGGTCATACGAGCAGTACTTC.

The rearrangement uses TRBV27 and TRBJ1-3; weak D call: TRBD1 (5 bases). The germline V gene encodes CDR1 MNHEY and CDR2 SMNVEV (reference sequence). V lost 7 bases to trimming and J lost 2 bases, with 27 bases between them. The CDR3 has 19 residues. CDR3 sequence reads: CASTVPTKPSGTPGNTIYF. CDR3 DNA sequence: TGTGCCAGCACCGTTCCCACAAAACCCTCAGGGACCCCTGGAAACACCATATATTTT.

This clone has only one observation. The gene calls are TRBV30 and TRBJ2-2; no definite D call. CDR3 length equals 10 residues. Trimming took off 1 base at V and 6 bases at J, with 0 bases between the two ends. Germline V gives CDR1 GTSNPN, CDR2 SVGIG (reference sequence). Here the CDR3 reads CAWSAGELFF. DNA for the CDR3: TGTGCCTGGAGTGCCGGGGAGCTGTTTTTT.

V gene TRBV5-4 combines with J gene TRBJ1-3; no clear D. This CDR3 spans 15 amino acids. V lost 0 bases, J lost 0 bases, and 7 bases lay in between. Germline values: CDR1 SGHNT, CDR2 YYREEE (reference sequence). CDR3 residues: CASSLDGYSGNTIYF. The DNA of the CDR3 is TGTGCCAGCAGCTTGGACGGGTACTCTGGAAACACCATATATTTT.